Listed below are T cell receptor beta chains from one sample, sequenced in a study of T cells in localized non-small cell lung cancer. TCRdb's table, derived via immunoSEQ multiplex PCR, lists solely in-frame clones and lacks some. The data contain nearly 15,000 clones, around 85% of them singletons. This specimen consisted of peripheral blood, obtained before any cancer treatment. The receptors stem from a woman between 35 and 75 years old with stage I lung adenocarcinoma. CDR3s include the opening cysteine and the closing phenylalanine or tryptophan. The order of the fields is CDR3 length, D gene, clone size, J gene, V gene, CDR3 protein, CDR3 DNA. D genes are given only for firm matches. The size of a clone is reported for some rows only, either as once, few or many, or as a class for expanded clones.

14 | . | . | TRBJ2-1 | TRBV11-2 | CASSFSGRTDEQFF | TGTGCCAGCAGCTTTTCTGGGAGGACTGATGAGCAGTTCTTC
16 | . | . | TRBJ1-6 | TRBV28 | CASSHPLWDANSDLHF | TGTGCCAGCAGTCACCCGCTCTGGGATGCTAATTCTGACCTCCACTTT
12 | . | few | TRBJ1-2 | TRBV4-2 | CASSQDVYGYTF | TGTGCCAGCAGCCAAGATGTGTATGGCTACACCTTC
16 | . | . | TRBJ2-7 | TRBV6-5 | CASSYSWQGGTYEQYF | TGTGCCAGCAGTTACTCCTGGCAGGGGGGGACATACGAGCAGTACTTC
16 | TRBD1 | . | TRBJ2-4 | TRBV6-4 | CASSDFDRADKNIQYF | TGTGCCAGCAGTGACTTCGACAGGGCGGACAAAAACATTCAGTACTTC
16 | . | . | TRBJ2-2 | TRBV7-9 | CASSFRQISNTGELFF | TGTGCCAGCAGCTTCCGACAGATTTCGAACACCGGGGAGCTGTTTTTT
13 | . | . | TRBJ1-1 | TRBV5-8 | CASSLIPGTEAFF | TGTGCCAGCAGCTTAATCCCGGGCACTGAAGCTTTCTTT
14 | TRBD1 | . | TRBJ2-5 | TRBV5-1 | CASSFDRGQETQYF | TGCGCCAGCAGCTTCGACAGGGGCCAAGAGACCCAGTACTTC
15 | . | . | TRBJ1-1 | TRBV25-1 | CASSDGGAQNTEAFF | TGTGCCAGCAGTGACGGAGGCGCCCAGAACACTGAAGCTTTCTTT
14 | . | . | TRBJ1-1 | TRBV30 | CAWSVSGVNTEAFF | TGTGCCTGGAGTGTATCCGGGGTAAACACTGAAGCTTTCTTT
13 | . | . | TRBJ2-7 | TRBV19 | CASSGQRPYEQYF | TGTGCCAGTAGTGGACAGCGTCCCTACGAGCAGTACTTC
16 | . | . | TRBJ1-6 | TRBV7-6 | CASSLISPQTGSPLHF | TGTGCCAGCAGCTTAATCAGTCCACAGACAGGATCACCCCTCCACTTT
14 | TRBD2 | . | TRBJ2-3 | TRBV30 | CAWSGTSGGKTQYF | TGTGCCTGGTCCGGGACTAGCGGGGGGAAGACGCAGTATTTT
14 | . | few | TRBJ2-7 | TRBV28 | CASSFYGSSYEQYF | TGTGCCAGCAGTTTCTACGGTAGCTCCTACGAGCAGTACTTC
16 | TRBD2 | . | TRBJ2-1 | TRBV28 | CASSSGVAGGRHEQFF | TGTGCCAGCAGTTCAGGGGTGGCGGGGGGGCGACATGAGCAGTTCTTC
16 | . | . | TRBJ2-1 | TRBV10-1 | CASSENWSGYLHEQFF | TGCGCCAGCAGTGAAAACTGGTCTGGGTATCTCCATGAGCAGTTCTTC
12 | TRBD1 | . | TRBJ1-1 | TRBV18 | CASSRTGPEAFF | TGTGCCAGCTCGCGGACAGGTCCAGAAGCTTTCTTT